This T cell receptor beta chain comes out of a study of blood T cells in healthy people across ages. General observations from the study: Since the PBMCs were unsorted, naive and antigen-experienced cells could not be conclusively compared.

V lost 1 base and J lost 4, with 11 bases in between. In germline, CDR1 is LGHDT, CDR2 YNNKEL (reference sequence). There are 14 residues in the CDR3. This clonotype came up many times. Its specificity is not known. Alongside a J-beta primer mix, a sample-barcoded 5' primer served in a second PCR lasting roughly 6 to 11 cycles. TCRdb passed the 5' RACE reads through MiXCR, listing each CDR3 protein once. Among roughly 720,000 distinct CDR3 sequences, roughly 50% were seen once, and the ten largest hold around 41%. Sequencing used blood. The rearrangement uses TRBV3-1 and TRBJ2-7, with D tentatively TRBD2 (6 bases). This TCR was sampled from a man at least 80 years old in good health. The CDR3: CASSQVAGPYEQYF. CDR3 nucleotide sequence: TGTGCCAGCAGCCAAGTTGCGGGACCTTACGAGCAGTACTTC.